This TCR beta chain stems from a study of blood T cell repertoires in COVID-19 (TCRdb year 2020). With respect to the entire study: The collaborator samples originated in the United States, Italy and Spain and spanned the acute and convalescent phases of COVID-19. The prospective study material was composed of cDNA or gDNA derived from T cells, B-cell-depleted T cells, or PBMCs. Deeply sampled blood TCRbeta repertoires from subjects exposed to, actively infected with, or recovered from COVID-19 were included in the dataset. A freely available public database, intended as a resource for researchers studying the immune response to SARS-CoV-2, is where the repertoires were released. The samples were drawn from two sources: the first 160 participants of the ongoing ImmuneRACE study, and about 1,300 subjects contributed by 6 global collaborators. Nearly every sample came with metadata listing a de-identified subject ID, COVID-19 status, age in years and sex. Where HLA class I and class II types were available, the types were taken from metadata supplied by the sample provider, not from assay-based typing.

The immunoSEQ Assay, a bias-controlled multiplex PCR, was used to amplify TCRbeta CDR3 regions from genomic DNA. Under the source paper's analysis protocol: Nucleated cell counts per sample were estimated from amplification of reference gene primers within the assay. Sequence reads were collapsed and filtered to measure the absolute abundance of every unique TCRbeta CDR3 rearrangement. Productive Simpson clonality was computed per sample as the square root of Simpson's diversity index over productive rearrangements. Imported from immuneACCESS, the table was reduced by TCRdb to in-frame sequences with V and J called. These copies leave out some clones; in studies compared against another copy, an unresolved V gene accounts for under half, and the cause of the remainder is not known. The DNA gave D and trimming, while V, J and clone size come from that table. The sample table contains 100,000 to 150,000 clones; only one count was recorded for about 80% of them. The ten biggest clones cover 3.8% of the sample.

Turning to this clone: Its cognate antigen has yet to be identified. Per-base qualities were not stored, and no clone one base away is much larger.

V has 3 bases trimmed and J has 1 base trimmed; junction bases matching no gene number 2. Based on the germline V gene, the CDR1 and CDR2 sequences are KGHSH and LQKENI. From the cysteine through the phenylalanine, the CDR3 covers 15 amino acids. Of the read, only the CDR3 DNA is kept; its 45 bases are in frame from base 1. Broad study findings and their caveats: The quantity of clinical and demographic metadata differed by source and by participant and was supplied without curation.

The collaborating institutions used their own protocols to collect whole blood in K2EDTA tubes. For TCRbeta analysis, collaborators shipped samples as frozen whole blood, isolated PBMCs, or DNA extracted from either of those sample types. The chain couples TRBV18 to TRBJ2-2; 7 bases in the middle match TRBD2. This clonotype originated in a woman aged 45 to 65 with acute or convalescent COVID-19. Sequencing was carried out using peripheral blood. In nucleotides, the sequence is TGTGCCAGCTCACCCGTAGCGGGGAACACCGGGGAGCTGTTTTTT. This sequence encodes CASSPVAGNTGELFF.